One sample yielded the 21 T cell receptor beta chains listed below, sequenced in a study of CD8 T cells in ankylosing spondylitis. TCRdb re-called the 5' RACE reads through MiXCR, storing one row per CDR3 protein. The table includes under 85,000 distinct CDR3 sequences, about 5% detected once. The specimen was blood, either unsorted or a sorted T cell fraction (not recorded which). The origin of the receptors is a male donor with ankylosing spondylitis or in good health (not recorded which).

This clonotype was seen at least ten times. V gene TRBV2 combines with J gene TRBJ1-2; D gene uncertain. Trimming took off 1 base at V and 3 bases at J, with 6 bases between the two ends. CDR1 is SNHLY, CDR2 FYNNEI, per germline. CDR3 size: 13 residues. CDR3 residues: CASSEVTYYGYTF. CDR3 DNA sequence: TGTGCCAGCAGTGAAGTTACATACTATGGCTACACCTTC. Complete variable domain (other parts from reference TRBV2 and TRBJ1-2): EPEVTQTPSHQVTQMGQEVILRCVPISNHLYFYWYRQILGQKVEFLVSFYNNEISEKSEIFDDQFSVERPDGSNFTLKIRSTKLEDSAMYFCASSEVTYYGYTFGSGTRLTVV.

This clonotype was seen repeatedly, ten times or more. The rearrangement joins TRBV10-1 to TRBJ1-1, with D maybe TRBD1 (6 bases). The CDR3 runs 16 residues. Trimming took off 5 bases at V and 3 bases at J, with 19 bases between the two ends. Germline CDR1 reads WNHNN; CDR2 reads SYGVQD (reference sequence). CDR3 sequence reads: CASSPPGPPGDTEAFF. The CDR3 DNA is TGCGCCAGCAGTCCGCCGGGACCCCCAGGGGACACTGAAGCTTTCTTT.

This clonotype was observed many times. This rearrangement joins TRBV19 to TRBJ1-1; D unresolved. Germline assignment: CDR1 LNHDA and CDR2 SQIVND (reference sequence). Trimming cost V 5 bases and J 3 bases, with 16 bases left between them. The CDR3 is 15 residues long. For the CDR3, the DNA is TGTGCCAGTAGTGCCTTCTTGACGGAGTACACTGAAGCTTTCTTT. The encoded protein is CASSAFLTEYTEAFF.

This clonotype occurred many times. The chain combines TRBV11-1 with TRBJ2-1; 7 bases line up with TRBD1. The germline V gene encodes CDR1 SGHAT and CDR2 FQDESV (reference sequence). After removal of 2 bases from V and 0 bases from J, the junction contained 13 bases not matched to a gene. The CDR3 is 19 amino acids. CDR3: CASSLSGTDLFSSYNEQFF. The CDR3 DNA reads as TGTGCCAGCAGCTTATCGGGGACAGATCTATTCAGCTCCTACAATGAGCAGTTCTTC.

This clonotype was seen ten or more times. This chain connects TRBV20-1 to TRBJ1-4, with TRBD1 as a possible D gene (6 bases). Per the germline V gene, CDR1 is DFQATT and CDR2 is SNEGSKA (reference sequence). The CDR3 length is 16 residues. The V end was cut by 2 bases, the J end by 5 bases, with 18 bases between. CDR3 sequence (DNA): TGCAGTGCTAGAAGTCCACAGGGAGGAGGGAATGAAAAACTGTTTTTT. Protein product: CSARSPQGGGNEKLFF.

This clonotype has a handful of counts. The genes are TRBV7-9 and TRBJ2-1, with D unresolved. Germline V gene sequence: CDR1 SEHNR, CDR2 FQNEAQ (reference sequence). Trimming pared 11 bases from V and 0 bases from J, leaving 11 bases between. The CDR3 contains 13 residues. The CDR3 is CAEAVNSYNEQFF. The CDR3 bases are TGTGCCGAGGCGGTAAACTCCTACAATGAGCAGTTCTTC.

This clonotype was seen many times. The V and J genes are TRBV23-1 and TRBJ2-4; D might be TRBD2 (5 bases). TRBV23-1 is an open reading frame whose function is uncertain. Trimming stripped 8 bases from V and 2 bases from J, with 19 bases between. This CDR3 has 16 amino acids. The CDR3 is CASRPRSRVSKNIQYF. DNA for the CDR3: TGCGCCAGCCGGCCCAGGTCGAGGGTATCCAAAAACATTCAGTACTTC.

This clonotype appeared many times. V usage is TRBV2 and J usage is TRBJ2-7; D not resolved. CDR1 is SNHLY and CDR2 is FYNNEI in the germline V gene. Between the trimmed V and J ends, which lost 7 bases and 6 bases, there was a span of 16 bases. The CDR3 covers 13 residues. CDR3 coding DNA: TGTGCCAGCACCTCCTCGGCCTTGACCGAGCAGTACTTC. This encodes CASTSSALTEQYF.

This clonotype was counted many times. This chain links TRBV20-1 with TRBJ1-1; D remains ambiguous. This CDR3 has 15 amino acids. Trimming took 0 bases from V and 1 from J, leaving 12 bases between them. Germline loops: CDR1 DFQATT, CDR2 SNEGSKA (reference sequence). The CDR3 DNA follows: TGCAGTGCTAGAGATCCGGGCCACTCGAACACTGAAGCTTTCTTT. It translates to CSARDPGHSNTEAFF.

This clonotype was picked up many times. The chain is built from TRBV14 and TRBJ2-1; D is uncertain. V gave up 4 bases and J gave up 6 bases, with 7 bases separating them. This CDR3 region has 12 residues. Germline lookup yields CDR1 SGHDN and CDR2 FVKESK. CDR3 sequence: CASSRFGNEQFF. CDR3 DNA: TGTGCCAGCAGCCGCTTCGGCAATGAGCAGTTCTTC.

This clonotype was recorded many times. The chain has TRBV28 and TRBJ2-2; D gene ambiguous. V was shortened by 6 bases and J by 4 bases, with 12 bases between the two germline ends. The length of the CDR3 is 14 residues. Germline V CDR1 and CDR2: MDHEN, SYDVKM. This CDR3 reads CASRPSFVTGELFF. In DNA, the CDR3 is TGTGCCAGCAGACCCTCGTTTGTCACCGGGGAGCTGTTTTTT.

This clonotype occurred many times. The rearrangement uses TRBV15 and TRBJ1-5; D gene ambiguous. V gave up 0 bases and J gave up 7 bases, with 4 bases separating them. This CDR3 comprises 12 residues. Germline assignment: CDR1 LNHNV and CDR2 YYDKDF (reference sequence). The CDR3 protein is CATSRDTQPQHF. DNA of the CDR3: TGTGCCACCAGCAGAGATACGCAGCCCCAGCATTTT.

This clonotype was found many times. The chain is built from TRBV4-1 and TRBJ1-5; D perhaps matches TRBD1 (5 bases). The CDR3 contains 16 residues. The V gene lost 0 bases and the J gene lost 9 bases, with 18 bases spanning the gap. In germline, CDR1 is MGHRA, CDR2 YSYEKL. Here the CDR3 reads CASSQEKDISIGPQHF. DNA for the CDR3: TGCGCCAGCAGCCAAGAAAAGGACATCTCCATCGGGCCCCAGCATTTT.

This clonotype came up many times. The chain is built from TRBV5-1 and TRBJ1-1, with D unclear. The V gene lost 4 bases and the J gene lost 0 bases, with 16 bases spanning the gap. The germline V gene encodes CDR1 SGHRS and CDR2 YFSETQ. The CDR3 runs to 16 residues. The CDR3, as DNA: TGCGCCAGCAGCCTGGGTCGGGAGGTGATGAACACTGAAGCTTTCTTT. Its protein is CASSLGREVMNTEAFF.

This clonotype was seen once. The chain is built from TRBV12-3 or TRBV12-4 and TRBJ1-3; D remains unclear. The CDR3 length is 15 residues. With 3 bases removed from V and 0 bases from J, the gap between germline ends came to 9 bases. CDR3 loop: CASSFLLSSGNTIYF. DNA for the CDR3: TGTGCCAGCAGTTTTCTCCTCAGCTCTGGAAACACCATATATTTT.

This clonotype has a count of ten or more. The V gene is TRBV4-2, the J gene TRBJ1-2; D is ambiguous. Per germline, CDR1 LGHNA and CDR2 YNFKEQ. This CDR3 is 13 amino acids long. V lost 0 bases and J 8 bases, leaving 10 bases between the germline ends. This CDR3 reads CASSQEPASGYTF. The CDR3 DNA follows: TGTGCCAGCAGCCAAGAACCGGCGTCGGGCTACACCTTC.

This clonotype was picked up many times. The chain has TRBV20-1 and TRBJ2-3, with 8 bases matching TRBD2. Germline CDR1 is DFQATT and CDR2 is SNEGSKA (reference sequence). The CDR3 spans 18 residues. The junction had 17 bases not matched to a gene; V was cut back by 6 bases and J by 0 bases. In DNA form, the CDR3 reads TGCAGTGCCCTAAGGGGGGCCGGGACTAGGGGCAGCACAGATACGCAGTATTTT. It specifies CSALRGAGTRGSTDTQYF.

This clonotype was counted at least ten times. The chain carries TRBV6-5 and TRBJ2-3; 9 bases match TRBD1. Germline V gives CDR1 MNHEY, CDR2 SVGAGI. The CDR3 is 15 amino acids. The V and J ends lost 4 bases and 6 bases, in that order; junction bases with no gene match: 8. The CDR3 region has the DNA TGTGCCAGCAGTTCTAGACAGGGGGAGACGGATACGCAGTATTTT. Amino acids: CASSSRQGETDTQYF.

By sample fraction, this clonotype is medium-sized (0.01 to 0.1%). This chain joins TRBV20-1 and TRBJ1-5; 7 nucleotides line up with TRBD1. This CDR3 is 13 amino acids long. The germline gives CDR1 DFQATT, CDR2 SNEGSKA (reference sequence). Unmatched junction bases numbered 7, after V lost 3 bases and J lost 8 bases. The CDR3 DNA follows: TGCAGTGCTAGTATGGGGACAGCAGAGCCCCAGCATTTT. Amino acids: CSASMGTAEPQHF.

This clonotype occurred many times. The CDR3 reads CASSSQGLQLVSYEQYF. CDR3 DNA: TGTGCCAGCAGTTCCCAAGGACTGCAATTAGTCTCCTACGAGCAGTACTTC. The chain links TRBV28 to TRBJ2-7; D may be TRBD2 (5 bases). CDR1 is MDHEN, CDR2 SYDVKM, per germline. V was cut by 4 bases and J by 0 bases, with 19 bases left in between. This CDR3 is built from 17 residues.

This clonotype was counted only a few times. CDR3 region: CASSLSSGEDTQYF. In DNA form, the CDR3 reads TGCGCCAGCAGCTTATCTAGCGGGGAAGATACGCAGTATTTT. The chain joins TRBV5-1 to TRBJ2-3, with 9 bases identical to TRBD2. The CDR3 consists of 14 residues. After removal of 2 bases from V and 5 bases from J, the junction contained 3 bases not matched to a gene. The V gene's germline CDR1 is SGHRS and CDR2 YFSETQ.